This entry concerns a single T cell receptor beta chain. Antigen unknown. The data originate from a study of T cells in localized non-small cell lung cancer. Study results and limitations: Without multi-region sequencing, intratumor heterogeneity could not be excluded. Adjacent uninvolved lung tissue had the highest T cell clonality, exceeding tumor. In the blood, greater T cell density corresponded to longer overall survival.

The authors took atypia-free adjacent lung at least 2 cm from the tumor margin. TCRdb's copy holds only in-frame clones and misses some; the assay was immunoSEQ multiplex PCR. This table has approximately 540 clones, around 35% appearing once. CDR3 size: 12 residues. Per the germline V gene, CDR1 is SQVTM and CDR2 is ANQGSEA. Trimming shortened V by 6 bases and J by 9 bases, and 16 bases separated the two germline ends. The receptor was isolated from a female donor of 60 years or more with stage I lung adenocarcinoma. The source was normal lung tissue next to the tumor, collected before any cancer treatment. The V gene is TRBV29-1, the J gene TRBJ2-3; D is possibly TRBD1 or TRBD2 (5 bases each). CDR3 DNA sequence: TGCAGCGTAGCCCCTACCGAGGGGACGCAGTATTTT. Amino acid sequence: CSVAPTEGTQYF.